This passage covers 30 T cell receptor beta chains from one sample sequenced in a study of CD8+ T cells in alopecia areata. The sequencing template was cDNA reverse transcribed from extracted RNA. Profiling relied on immunoSEQ multiplex PCR, and the TCRdb table lists in-frame clones only, not all of them. The table lists more than 150,000 clones, 59% of them singletons. The source was CD4+ T cells sorted from blood, collected at week 0. These TCRs come from a human donor with alopecia areata.

The rearrangement joins TRBV18 to TRBJ1-2, with no clear D. The V and J ends lost 5 bases and 4 bases respectively, with 11 bases between them. This CDR3 is built from 13 residues. The V gene's germline CDR1 is KGHSH and CDR2 LQKENI. This chain's CDR3 is CASSGQAVYGYTF. Here the CDR3 DNA reads TGTGCCAGCTCAGGCCAGGCGGTCTATGGCTACACCTTC.

This clone was seen more than once but under ten times. The J gene is TRBJ2-7, the V gene TRBV30, with a possible D match to TRBD1 (8 bases). Trimming removed 8 bases at V and 4 bases at J, with 15 bases between. CDR1 and CDR2 (germline): GTSNPN, SVGIG (reference sequence). This CDR3 comprises 12 residues. The CDR3 nucleotides read TGTGCCCTCGGACAGGGAGGGTACGAGCAGTACTTC. This codes for CALGQGGYEQYF.

The CDR3 spells CAWSGDRANQPQHF. CDR3 nucleotides: TGTGCCTGGAGTGGTGACAGGGCCAATCAGCCCCAGCATTTT. The J gene is TRBJ1-5, the V gene TRBV30, with 7 bases that match TRBD1. Trimming removed 1 base from V and 3 bases from J; junction bases left unmatched: 3. The CDR3 is made up of 14 amino acids. Germline CDR1 GTSNPN, CDR2 SVGIG (reference sequence).

The gene calls are TRBV30 and TRBJ1-1; D not certain. Germline V gene data show CDR1 as GTSNPN and CDR2 as SVGIG (reference sequence). The CDR3 runs to 13 residues. The V end was cut by 2 bases, the J end by 4 bases, with 11 bases between. Here the CDR3 DNA reads TGTGCCTGGAGTCTAACAGTTAGCACTGAAGCTTTCTTT. Translating gives CAWSLTVSTEAFF.

The V and J genes are TRBV14 and TRBJ2-5; D unresolved. Germline V lookup: CDR1 SGHDN, CDR2 FVKESK. The CDR3 has 13 residues. Trimming left V 5 bases short and J 7 bases short, with 14 bases between. CDR3 residues: CASSRTVQSTQYF. The CDR3 DNA follows: TGTGCCAGCAGCAGGACGGTCCAATCGACCCAGTACTTC.

V gene TRBV5-6 combines with J gene TRBJ1-2, with D possibly TRBD1 on 5 matching bases. This CDR3 is 14 amino acids long. The germline gives CDR1 SGHDT, CDR2 YYEEEE. V lost 0 bases and J lost 3, with 9 bases in between. The CDR3 spells CASSLDDRYYGYTF. CDR3 sequence (DNA): TGTGCCAGCAGCTTGGATGACAGATACTATGGCTACACCTTC.

The rearrangement links TRBV25-1 to TRBJ2-5; unclear D gene. The germline CDR1 and CDR2 sequences are MGHDK and SYGVNS. V lost 5 bases to trimming and J lost 9 bases, with 13 bases between them. The CDR3 sequence is 12 residues long. The CDR3 region is CASSRPEGSQYF. In nucleotides, the CDR3 is TGTGCCAGCAGTCGCCCGGAAGGTTCCCAGTACTTC.

This clone has more than one count but fewer than ten. Other nucleotide sequences from this sample produce the same CDR3. The gene calls are TRBV20-1 and TRBJ2-7; TRBD2 matches 7 bases. V shed 4 bases, J shed 3 bases, and the junction held 0 bases outside the gene matches. The CDR3 totals 11 residues. CDR1 and CDR2 from the germline V gene are DFQATT and SNEGSKA (reference sequence). The CDR3 coding sequence is TGCAGTGCTACGGGGGGCTACGAGCAGTACTTC. It codes for CSATGGYEQYF.

The chain links TRBV15 to TRBJ2-5, with 10 bases fitting TRBD1. Germline trimming cut 5 bases from V and 6 bases from J; bases unmatched to any gene: 6. From germline, CDR1 is LNHNV and CDR2 YYDKDF (reference sequence). The CDR3 contains 14 residues. The CDR3 protein is CATSPGQGLKTQYF. CDR3 sequence (DNA): TGTGCCACCAGCCCGGGACAGGGGTTAAAGACCCAGTACTTC.

This clone occurred a few times. The rearrangement joins TRBV5-4 to TRBJ2-7, with 7 bases fitting TRBD1. Trimming took 5 bases from V and 2 from J; bases not matched to a gene: 7. CDR1 and CDR2 (germline): SGHNT, YYREEE (reference sequence). CDR3 size: 14 residues. DNA for the CDR3: TGTGCCAGCAGATCCGGACAGGAAACCTACGAGCAGTACTTC. Protein: CASRSGQETYEQYF.

The chain recombines TRBV9 with TRBJ2-1; D not resolved. This CDR3 comprises 12 residues. The V gene lost 4 bases and the J gene lost 10 bases, with 12 bases spanning the gap. Germline V gene lookup returns CDR1 SGDLS and CDR2 YYNGEE. Here the CDR3 DNA reads TGTGCCAGCAGCACCCTAGAGCAGGAGCAGTTCTTC. This gives the protein CASSTLEQEQFF.

The chain carries TRBV6-5 and TRBJ2-5, with 7 bases that match TRBD1. Trimming removed 6 bases from V and 1 base from J; junction bases left unmatched: 5. In germline, CDR1 is MNHEY, CDR2 SVGAGI. The CDR3 is made up of 14 amino acids. In DNA, the CDR3 is TGTGCCAGCAGCCCAGGGGGATTCCAAGAGACCCAGTACTTC. It codes for CASSPGGFQETQYF.

The chain combines TRBV5-1 with TRBJ1-5; D gene unclear. This CDR3 contains 13 residues. Germline CDR1 SGHRS, CDR2 YFSETQ. The ends were cut back, 5 bases at V and 4 bases at J, with 10 bases in the middle. CDR3 in amino acids: CASRTDLNQPQHF. The CDR3 bases are TGCGCCAGCAGAACGGACCTTAATCAGCCCCAGCATTTT.

The chain uses TRBV29-1 and TRBJ1-2; D uncertain. V was cut by 6 bases and J by 8 bases, with 22 bases left in between. Per the germline V gene, CDR1 is SQVTM and CDR2 is ANQGSEA. The CDR3 spans 14 residues. The CDR3 spells CSVTNGAVSLGYTF. The CDR3 nucleotides read TGCAGCGTCACAAACGGCGCGGTCTCGTTAGGCTACACCTTC.

J is TRBJ1-1 and V is TRBV30; D is undetermined. Germline CDR1 reads GTSNPN; CDR2 reads SVGIG (reference sequence). The CDR3 consists of 14 residues. V lost 3 bases to trimming and J lost 2 bases, with 13 bases between them. The DNA for the CDR3 is TGTGCCTGGAGCCCGCGTCTCAGCAACACTGAAGCTTTCTTT. Residues: CAWSPRLSNTEAFF.

This chain uses TRBV30 with TRBJ2-3; TRBD1 is a possible D gene (5 bases). The ends were cut back, 5 bases at V and 8 bases at J, with 14 bases in the middle. The CDR3 length is 12 residues. The V gene's germline CDR1 is GTSNPN and CDR2 SVGIG (reference sequence). The CDR3 region is CAWCRQSCTQYF. Here the CDR3 DNA reads TGTGCCTGGTGTAGACAGTCTTGTACGCAGTATTTT.

This rearrangement joins TRBV5-1 to TRBJ2-1; possible D gene TRBD1, 5 bases. The length of the CDR3 is 16 residues. The germline V gene has CDR1 SGHRS and CDR2 YFSETQ. V shed 0 bases and J shed 0 bases, with 10 bases lying between them. CDR3 in amino acids: CASSLGAGHSYNEQFF. The CDR3, as DNA: TGCGCCAGCAGCTTGGGGGCAGGGCACTCCTACAATGAGCAGTTCTTC. The full variable domain, in which reference TRBV5-1 and TRBJ2-1 provide the parts outside the CDR3, is KAGVTQTPRYLIKTRGQQVTLSCSPISGHRSVSWYQQTPGQGLQFLFEYFSETQRNKGNFPGRFSGRQFSNSRSEMNVSTLELGDSALYLCASSLGAGHSYNEQFFGPGTRLTVL.

The chain employs TRBV18 and TRBJ1-6, with D perhaps matching TRBD1 (5 bases). The germline V gene has CDR1 KGHSH and CDR2 LQKENI. Trimming cost V 1 base and J 3 bases, with 7 bases left between them. The CDR3 length is 15 residues. Written as DNA, the CDR3 is TGTGCCAGCTCACCACAGAGGGGCTATAATTCACCCCTCCACTTT. This translates into CASSPQRGYNSPLHF.

The V and J genes are TRBV11-3 and TRBJ2-1; TRBD1 matches at 9 bases. Trimming removed 3 bases from V and 7 bases from J; junction bases left unmatched: 10. Germline-derived CDR1 and CDR2 are SGHNT and YENEEA. The length of the CDR3 is 16 residues. The CDR3 here is CASSFFPGQGKNEQFF. The CDR3 nucleotides are TGTGCCAGCAGCTTTTTTCCGGGACAGGGTAAGAATGAGCAGTTCTTC.

The genes are TRBV6-5 and TRBJ2-7, with D unclear. Trimming removed 6 bases from V and 2 bases from J, with 11 bases in between. Looked up from germline, CDR1 is MNHEY and CDR2 is SVGAGI. The CDR3 runs 13 residues. CDR3 coding DNA: TGTGCCAGCAGAGAGAGAGGTCCCTACGAGCAGTACTTC. Protein: CASRERGPYEQYF.

This clone appeared a single time. This chain connects TRBV29-1 to TRBJ2-7, with D perhaps TRBD1 (6 bases). Germline lookup yields CDR1 SQVTM and CDR2 ANQGSEA. V gave up 4 bases and J gave up 3 bases, with 19 bases separating them. This CDR3 comprises 15 residues. The CDR3 region has the DNA TGCAGCGTTGCCATCCTCCGGACAGACCGCTACGAGCAGTACTTC. It translates to CSVAILRTDRYEQYF.

There are a few counts of this clone. The J gene is TRBJ2-7, the V gene TRBV6-5; the match to TRBD1 covers 8 bases. V lost 5 bases and J lost 5; bases outside the gene matches: 5. The germline CDR1 and CDR2 sequences are MNHEY and SVGAGI. This CDR3 is 13 amino acids long. CDR3 DNA sequence: TGTGCCAGCAGTAGACAGGGGTCGGACGAGCAGTACTTC. Its protein product is CASSRQGSDEQYF.

The rearrangement uses TRBV7-2 and TRBJ1-2, with unresolved D. Germline lookup yields CDR1 SGHTA and CDR2 FQGNSA. The CDR3 is 15 residues long. V lost 4 bases and J 4 bases, leaving 16 bases between the germline ends. CDR3 DNA: TGTGCCAGCAGCTCTCGGGCTTCAAGGTTCTATGGCTACACCTTC. This gives the protein CASSSRASRFYGYTF.

The chain recombines TRBV13 with TRBJ1-2; the match to TRBD1 covers 10 bases. Looked up from germline, CDR1 is PRHDT and CDR2 is FYEKMQ (reference sequence). CDR3 length: 14 amino acids. Losses at the gene ends were 6 bases for V and 4 bases for J; bases not matched to a gene: 5. The CDR3 is CASSRDRGIYGYTF. CDR3 nucleotides: TGTGCCAGCAGTCGGGACAGGGGAATCTATGGCTACACCTTC.

Note on this clone: The junction departs from the called germline gene at one end, perhaps through a read error. This chain links TRBV7-7 with TRBJ2-5, with a possible D match to TRBD1 (6 bases). This CDR3 has 15 residues. Germline V CDR1 and CDR2: SSHAT, FNYEAQ (reference sequence). CDR3 in DNA: TGTGCTAGCAGCCCCACAGGGAAGTCCCGGGAGACCCAGTACTTC. The encoded protein is CASSPTGKSRETQYF.

The chain combines TRBV14 with TRBJ1-1, with D hard to call. Looked up from germline, CDR1 is SGHDN and CDR2 is FVKESK. Trimming removed 0 bases from V and 8 bases from J, with 10 bases in between. CDR3 length equals 13 residues. The DNA of the CDR3 is TGTGCCAGCAGCCAAGAGAATCCATCCGAAGCTTTCTTT. Its protein is CASSQENPSEAFF.

This rearrangement joins TRBV7-9 to TRBJ2-3, with 7 bases fitting TRBD1. The germline CDR1 and CDR2 sequences are SEHNR and FQNEAQ (reference sequence). The ends lost 7 bases at V and 4 bases at J; junction bases unmatched: 8. This CDR3 contains 14 residues. The CDR3: CASTTTGKPDTQYF. CDR3 sequence (DNA): TGTGCCAGCACCACGACAGGGAAGCCAGATACGCAGTATTTT. Complete variable domain (other parts from reference TRBV7-9 and TRBJ2-3): DTGVSQNPRHKITKRGQNVTFRCDPISEHNRLYWYRQTLGQGPEFLTYFQNEAQLEKSRLLSDRFSAERPKGSFSTLEIQRTEQGDSAMYLCASTTTGKPDTQYFGPGTRLTVL.

The gene calls are TRBV18 and TRBJ1-5; perhaps TRBD1 as D (5 bases). Looked up from germline, CDR1 is KGHSH and CDR2 is LQKENI. The CDR3 spans 16 residues. The V end was cut by 5 bases, the J end by 1 base, with 15 bases between. In DNA, the CDR3 is TGTGCCAGCTCAACTGCTGGGGGAGGAAGCAATCAGCCCCAGCATTTT. Translating gives CASSTAGGGSNQPQHF.

V usage is TRBV29-1 and J usage is TRBJ2-5, with 9 bases that match TRBD2. The germline V gene encodes CDR1 SQVTM and CDR2 ANQGSEA. The CDR3 consists of 14 residues. V lost 4 bases and J lost 3; bases outside the gene matches: 6. The CDR3 protein is CSVGPSGAKETQYF. CDR3 bases: TGCAGCGTTGGGCCTAGCGGGGCCAAAGAGACCCAGTACTTC.

The CDR3 reads CASSLILTVPRETQYF. In DNA form, the CDR3 reads TGCGCCAGCAGCTTGATCTTAACGGTGCCAAGGGAGACCCAGTACTTC. This sequence joins TRBV5-1 and TRBJ2-5; no firm D call. The CDR3 length is 16 residues. Deletions cut 1 base from V and 5 bases from J, with 18 bases between. Germline CDR1 is SGHRS and CDR2 is YFSETQ.